This T cell receptor (beta chain) is drawn from a study of long-term antiretroviral therapy in people with HIV. General study results and limits: Within the repertoire, clones expanded before ART were dominant at all time points.

This was the immunoSEQ v3.0 assay at survey level. Sequencing set out to capture roughly 40,000-55,000 T-cell genomes per sample. Only in-frame clones appear in the TCRdb table, and some are missing; sequencing was by immunoSEQ multiplex PCR. Of tens of thousands of clones listed, 80% to 90% are singletons. PBMC samples from each donor numbered at least one pre-ART and at least two post-ART. On this clone: The antigen is unknown.

V lost 3 bases and J lost 5; bases outside the gene matches: 4. The CDR3 loop spans 14 amino acids. Germline V gene sequence: CDR1 LGHNA, CDR2 YSLEER. The clonotype was recovered from a man younger than 30 with HIV. The sample here was unsorted PBMCs, taken 0.8 years before starting antiretroviral therapy. The rearrangement links TRBV4-3 to TRBJ1-1; TRBD1 agrees at 9 bases. The CDR3 DNA follows: TGCGCCAGCAGCCAGACAGGGGGGGGGACTGAAGCTTTCTTT. This gives the protein CASSQTGGGTEAFF.